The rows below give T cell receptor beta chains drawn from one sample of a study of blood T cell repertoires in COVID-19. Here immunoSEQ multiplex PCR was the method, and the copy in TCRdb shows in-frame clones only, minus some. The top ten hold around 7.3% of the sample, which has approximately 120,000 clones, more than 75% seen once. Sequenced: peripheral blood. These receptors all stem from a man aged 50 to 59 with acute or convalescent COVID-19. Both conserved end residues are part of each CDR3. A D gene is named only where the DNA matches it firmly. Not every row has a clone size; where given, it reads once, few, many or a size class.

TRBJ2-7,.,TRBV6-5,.,CASSYKAFLYEQYF,TGTGCCAGCAGTTACAAAGCTTTCCTTTACGAGCAGTACTTC
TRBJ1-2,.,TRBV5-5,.,CASGIHGNYGYTF,TGTGCCAGCGGAATACACGGGAACTATGGCTACACCTTC
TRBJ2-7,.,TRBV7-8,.,CASSPSSYEQYF,TGTGCCAGCAGCCCCTCCTCTTACGAGCAGTACTTC
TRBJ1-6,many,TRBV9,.,CASSVAGYNSPLHF,TGTGCCAGCAGCGTAGCAGGGTACAATTCACCCCTCCACTTT
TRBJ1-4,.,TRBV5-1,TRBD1,CASRGGDRGTEKLFF,TGCGCCAGCCGAGGAGGGGACAGGGGTACCGAAAAACTGTTTTTT
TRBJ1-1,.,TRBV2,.,CASTNRDLVTEAFF,TGTGCCAGCACTAACAGGGATTTGGTTACTGAAGCTTTCTTT
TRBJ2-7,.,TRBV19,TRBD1,CASSSRTGDEQYF,TGTGCCAGTAGTTCTCGGACAGGCGACGAGCAGTACTTC
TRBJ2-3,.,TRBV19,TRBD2,CASSVGAGYTDTQYF,TGTGCCAGTAGCGTCGGAGCGGGATACACAGATACGCAGTATTTT
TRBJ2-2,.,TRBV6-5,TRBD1,CAGKGQINTGELFF,TGTGCCGGGAAGGGACAGATAAACACCGGGGAGCTGTTTTTT
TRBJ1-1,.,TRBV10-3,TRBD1,CATRQGADGEAFF,TGTGCCACCAGACAGGGGGCAGATGGTGAAGCTTTCTTT
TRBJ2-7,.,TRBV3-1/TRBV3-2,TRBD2,CASSQGSAGAYEQYF,TGTGCCAGCAGCCAAGGGTCAGCGGGAGCTTACGAGCAGTACTTC
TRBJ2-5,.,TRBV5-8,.,CASSLVFGQYF,TGTGCCAGCAGCTTGGTTTTCGGTCAGTACTTC
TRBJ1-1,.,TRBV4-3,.,CASSQGTGQMNTEAFF,TGCGCCAGCAGCCAAGGTACAGGACAAATGAACACTGAAGCTTTCTTT
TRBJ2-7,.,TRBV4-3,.,CASSQGTGYEQYF,TGCGCCAGCAGCCAAGGGACTGGCTACGAGCAGTACTTC
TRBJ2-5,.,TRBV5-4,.,CASKPAGQRSQETQYF,TGTGCCAGCAAGCCCGCCGGCCAGCGCTCCCAAGAGACCCAGTACTTC
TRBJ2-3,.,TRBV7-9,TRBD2,CASSPGLAGGGGTDTQYF,TGTGCCAGCAGCCCCGGACTAGCGGGAGGTGGGGGAACAGATACGCAGTATTTT
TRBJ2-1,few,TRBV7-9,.,CASSHGPGVSYNEQFF,TGTGCCAGCAGCCACGGACCGGGAGTATCCTACAATGAGCAGTTCTTC
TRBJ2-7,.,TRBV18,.,CASSPTVREREQYF,TGTGCCAGCTCACCAACCGTCCGGGAGCGAGAGCAGTACTTC
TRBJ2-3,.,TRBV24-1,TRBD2,CATSDSRTSGTSTDTQYF,TGTGCCACCAGTGATTCGCGGACTAGCGGGACTAGCACAGATACGCAGTATTTT
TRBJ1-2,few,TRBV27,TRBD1,CASSYRQGYGYTF,TGTGCCAGCTCTTACCGACAGGGATATGGCTACACCTTC
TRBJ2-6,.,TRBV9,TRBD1,CASSVRSTDRGQGANVLTF,TGTGCCAGCAGCGTCCGTAGTACCGACAGGGGGCAGGGGGCCAACGTCCTGACTTTC
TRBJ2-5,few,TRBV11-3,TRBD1,CASSLRGGGETQYF,TGTGCCAGCAGCCTCAGAGGGGGCGGGGAGACCCAGTACTTC
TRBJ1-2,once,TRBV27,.,CASGPAVDYGYTF,TGTGCCAGCGGCCCGGCGGTGGACTATGGCTACACCTTC
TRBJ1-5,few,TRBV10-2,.,CASRETDFGIGNQPQHF,TGCGCCAGCCGGGAAACTGATTTTGGGATTGGGAATCAGCCCCAGCATTTT
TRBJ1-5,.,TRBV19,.,CASTYTPGVQPQHF,TGTGCCAGTACCTACACGCCGGGGGTTCAGCCCCAGCATTTT
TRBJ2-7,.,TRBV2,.,CASSVQGFGDEQYF,TGTGCCAGCAGTGTCCAGGGGTTCGGTGACGAGCAGTACTTC
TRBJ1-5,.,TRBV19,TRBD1,CASSGLKTGIKPQHF,TGTGCCAGTAGTGGGCTGAAGACAGGGATTAAGCCCCAGCATTTT
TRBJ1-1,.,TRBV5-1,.,CASSLRGAFMMNTEAFF,TGCGCCAGCAGCTTGCGGGGAGCTTTCATGATGAACACTGAAGCTTTCTTT
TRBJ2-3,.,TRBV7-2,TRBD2,CASSYQIGLAGSTDTQYF,TGTGCCAGCAGCTATCAGATTGGACTAGCGGGATCCACAGATACGCAGTATTTT
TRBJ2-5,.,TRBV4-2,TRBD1,CASSQDTGGKITQETQYF,TGTGCCAGCAGCCAAGATACAGGGGGAAAAATTACTCAAGAGACCCAGTACTTC
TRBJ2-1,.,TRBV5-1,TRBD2,CASSHPGLYNEQFF,TGCGCCAGCAGCCACCCGGGACTATACAATGAGCAGTTCTTC
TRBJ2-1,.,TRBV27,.,CASSPSGNEQFF,TGTGCCAGCAGTCCCTCGGGCAATGAGCAGTTCTTC
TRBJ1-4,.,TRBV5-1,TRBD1,CASSLSRQGADNEKLFF,TGCGCCAGCAGCTTGTCGAGGCAGGGGGCTGATAATGAAAAACTGTTTTTT
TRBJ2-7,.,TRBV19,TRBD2,CASSSGTSGSSYEQYF,TGTGCCAGTAGTAGCGGGACTAGCGGGAGCTCCTACGAGCAGTACTTC
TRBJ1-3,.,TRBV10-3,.,CAISSVSSGNTIYF,TGTGCCATCAGCTCCGTGAGCTCTGGAAACACCATATATTTT
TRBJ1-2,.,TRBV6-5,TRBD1,CASSRDRARYGYTF,TGTGCCAGCAGTCGGGACAGGGCCCGGTATGGCTACACCTTC
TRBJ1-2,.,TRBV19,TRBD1,CASSAGTANYGYTF,TGTGCCAGTAGTGCAGGGACAGCTAACTATGGCTACACCTTC
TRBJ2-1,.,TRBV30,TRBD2,CAWWGGSPYNEQFF,TGTGCCTGGTGGGGGGGGTCCCCCTACAATGAGCAGTTCTTC
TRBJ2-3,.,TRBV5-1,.,CASSLEPRGTDTQYF,TGCGCCAGCAGCTTGGAGCCGAGGGGCACAGATACGCAGTATTTT
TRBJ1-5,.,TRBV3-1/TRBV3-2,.,CASSPTLNQPQHF,TGTGCCAGCAGCCCGACACTCAATCAGCCCCAGCATTTT
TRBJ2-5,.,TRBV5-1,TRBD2,CASSLAGGEETQYF,TGCGCCAGCAGCTTGGCGGGAGGAGAAGAGACCCAGTACTTC
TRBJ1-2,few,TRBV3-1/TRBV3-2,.,CASSHGQNYGYTF,TGTGCCAGCAGCCACGGACAGAACTATGGCTACACCTTC
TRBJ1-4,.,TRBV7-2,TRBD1,CASSLQQGDFEKLFF,TGTGCCAGCAGCTTGCAACAGGGGGATTTTGAAAAACTGTTTTTT
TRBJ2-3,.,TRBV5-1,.,CASSSDRATDTQYF,TGCGCCAGCAGCTCCGACAGAGCCACAGATACGCAGTATTTT
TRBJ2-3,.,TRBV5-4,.,CASSSPGTSTDTQYF,TGTGCCAGCAGCTCCCCCGGGACTAGCACAGATACGCAGTATTTT
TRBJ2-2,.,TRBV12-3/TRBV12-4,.,CASSLRGELFF,TGTGCCAGCAGTTTGCGCGGGGAGCTGTTTTTT
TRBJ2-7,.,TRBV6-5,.,CAGGGVPGDADEQYF,TGTGCCGGAGGGGGGGTCCCGGGGGACGCTGACGAGCAGTACTTC
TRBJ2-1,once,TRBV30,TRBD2,CARHKRGAYNEQFF,TGTGCCCGACATAAGCGGGGGGCCTACAATGAGCAGTTCTTC
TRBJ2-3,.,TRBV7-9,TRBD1,CASSLGLPQGADTQYF,TGTGCCAGCAGCTTAGGTCTGCCGCAGGGGGCAGATACGCAGTATTTT
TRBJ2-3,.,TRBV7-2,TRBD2,CASTSGLAGPYTQYF,TGTGCCAGCACAAGCGGACTAGCGGGACCCTATACGCAGTATTTT
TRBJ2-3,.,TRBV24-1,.,CATSSGSSTDTQYF,TGTGCCACCAGTAGCGGGTCTAGCACAGATACGCAGTATTTT
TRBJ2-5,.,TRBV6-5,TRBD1,CATGQGQETQYF,TGTGCCACAGGACAGGGTCAAGAGACCCAGTACTTC
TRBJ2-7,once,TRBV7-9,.,CASSRSGVQYF,TGTGCCAGCAGTCGGTCGGGAGTGCAGTACTTC
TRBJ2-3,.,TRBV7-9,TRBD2,CASSKAAAGVRGTDTQYF,TGTGCCAGCAGTAAGGCAGCGGCGGGAGTTCGAGGCACAGATACGCAGTATTTT
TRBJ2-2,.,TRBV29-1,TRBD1,CSVGRTGLRGELFF,TGCAGCGTTGGCAGGACAGGGCTTAGGGGGGAGCTGTTTTTT
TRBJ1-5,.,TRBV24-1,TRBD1,CATSGQITGTGVRRSHNQPQHF,TGTGCCACCAGTGGTCAAATTACCGGGACAGGGGTTCGTAGGTCCCACAATCAGCCCCAGCATTTT
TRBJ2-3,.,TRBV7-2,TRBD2,CASSSRLAGASDTQYF,TGTGCCAGCAGCTCCAGACTAGCGGGAGCTTCAGATACGCAGTATTTT